These 27 T cell receptor beta chains share one sample of origin, sequenced in a study of OX40 agonist ivuxolimab in advanced cancers. The data were produced by immunoSEQ multiplex PCR, yet TCRdb's version contains in-frame clones alone and is incomplete. Among 72,000 or so clones listed, almost 90% were seen once. The specimen comprised CD4+ or CD8+ T cells sorted from blood, sampled in a trial of the OX40 agonist ivuxolimab. The receptors were gathered from an adult with an advanced solid tumor such as melanoma, head and neck, liver or kidney cancer.

The chain employs TRBV19 and TRBJ1-1, with 7 nucleotides matching TRBD1. Looked up from germline, CDR1 is LNHDA and CDR2 is SQIVND (reference sequence). This CDR3 region has 16 residues. V lost 5 bases, J lost 0 bases, and 9 bases stayed unmatched. CDR3 DNA: TGTGCCAGTAGTCCTTTCGGGGGACAGATGAACACTGAAGCTTTCTTT. The encoded protein is CASSPFGGQMNTEAFF. The full variable domain, its missing parts supplied by reference TRBV19 and TRBJ1-1, is DGGITQSPKYLFRKEGQNVTLSCEQNLNHDAMYWYRQDPGQGLRLIYYSQIVNDFQKGDIAEGYSVSREKKESFPLTVTSAQKNPTAFYLCASSPFGGQMNTEAFFGQGTRLTVV.

The genes are TRBV7-3 and TRBJ2-7, with D maybe TRBD1 (6 bases). Germline V lookup: CDR1 SGHTA, CDR2 FQGTGA. V was shortened by 6 bases and J by 4 bases, with 13 bases between the two germline ends. The CDR3 extends over 13 amino acids. CDR3 nucleotides: TGTGCCAGCAGTTTCCTAGGGGGATACGAGCAGTACTTC. Translation: CASSFLGGYEQYF.

This chain connects TRBV30 to TRBJ1-2, with D uncertain. Germline lookup yields CDR1 GTSNPN and CDR2 SVGIG (reference sequence). The CDR3 covers 13 residues. With 4 bases removed from V and 7 bases from J, the gap between germline ends came to 16 bases. Here the CDR3 DNA reads TGTGCCTGGACCGGGTCGATCCCTTTTGGCTACACCTTC. Its protein is CAWTGSIPFGYTF.

The V call is TRBV4-3, the J call TRBJ2-1; TRBD1 matches at 7 bases. V lost 2 bases, J lost 5 bases, and 15 bases stayed unmatched. CDR3 size: 18 residues. Germline CDR1 is LGHNA and CDR2 is YSLEER. In DNA form, the CDR3 reads TGCGCCAGCAGCCAATACATCGCATCCGGGACAGAACACAATGAGCAGTTCTTC. Amino acid sequence: CASSQYIASGTEHNEQFF.

The CDR3 region has the DNA TGTGCCAGTAGCACAGGGATGAACACTGAAGCTTTCTTT. Its translation: CASSTGMNTEAFF. The chain uses TRBV19 and TRBJ1-1, with D perhaps matching TRBD1 (6 bases). The V gene lost 6 bases and the J gene lost 0 bases, with 8 bases spanning the gap. This CDR3 is built from 13 residues. CDR1 and CDR2 from the germline V gene are LNHDA and SQIVND (reference sequence). Filled out from reference TRBV19 and TRBJ1-1, the complete variable domain reads DGGITQSPKYLFRKEGQNVTLSCEQNLNHDAMYWYRQDPGQGLRLIYYSQIVNDFQKGDIAEGYSVSREKKESFPLTVTSAQKNPTAFYLCASSTGMNTEAFFGQGTRLTVV.

The chain links TRBV6-5 to TRBJ1-1; 7 bases are a match to TRBD1. Germline CDR1 MNHEY, CDR2 SVGAGI. The CDR3 has 14 residues. V was clipped by 5 bases and J by 2 bases; unmatched bases: 5. The DNA of the CDR3 is TGTGCCAGCAGTGGGACAGCGAGAAACACTGAAGCTTTCTTT. Its translation: CASSGTARNTEAFF.

V and J are TRBV18 and TRBJ2-1; TRBD2 matches at 10 bases. The germline CDR1 and CDR2 sequences are KGHSH and LQKENI. The CDR3 length is 17 residues. V gave up 3 bases and J gave up 7 bases; unmatched junction bases: 12. CDR3: CASSPGMGPSGRNEQFF. Written as DNA, the CDR3 is TGTGCCAGCTCACCCGGCATGGGCCCTAGCGGGAGAAATGAGCAGTTCTTC.

V gene TRBV27 combines with J gene TRBJ2-3; D may be TRBD2 (6 bases). This CDR3 contains 16 residues. V was clipped by 8 bases and J by 1 base, with 19 bases between them. In germline, CDR1 is MNHEY, CDR2 SMNVEV (reference sequence). In DNA form, the CDR3 reads TGTGCCAGCCGAGGACCGCGCGGGATAGGCACAGATACGCAGTATTTT. Translation gives CASRGPRGIGTDTQYF.

This chain connects TRBV5-5 to TRBJ2-7, with 7 nucleotides matching TRBD1. Germline CDR1 and CDR2: SGHKS and YYEKEE (reference sequence). The CDR3 runs to 16 residues. V was pared by 4 bases and J by 5 bases, with 15 bases of the junction left unmatched. The CDR3 nucleotides read TGTGCCAGCAGCCAAGAACGGGACAGATCCCTCCACGAGCAGTACTTC. This translates into CASSQERDRSLHEQYF.

The chain has TRBV20-1 and TRBJ1-3; no firm D call. The CDR3 has 11 amino acids. Germline assignment: CDR1 DFQATT and CDR2 SNEGSKA (reference sequence). V lost 1 base to trimming and J lost 5 bases, with 3 bases between them. The CDR3 region is CSARVRNTIYF. The CDR3 DNA follows: TGCAGTGCTAGAGTTAGAAACACCATATATTTT.

This clone is a singleton in its sample. Other DNA sequences in the sample encode the same CDR3. The chain joins TRBV18 to TRBJ2-6; no definite D call. The CDR3 has 16 amino acids. V lost 1 base and J 0 bases, leaving 7 bases between the germline ends. The germline gives CDR1 KGHSH, CDR2 LQKENI. The CDR3 nucleotides are TGTGCCAGCTCACCACAAGGTCCCTCTGGGGCCAACGTCCTGACTTTC. Amino acids: CASSPQGPSGANVLTF.

The V and J genes are TRBV6-5 and TRBJ1-5, with D possibly being TRBD1 (5 bases). Germline assignment: CDR1 MNHEY and CDR2 SVGAGI. V shed 2 bases and J shed 6 bases, with 14 bases lying between them. This CDR3 has 15 amino acids. The CDR3 coding sequence is TGTGCCAGCAGTTACCGTCAGGGCGGCTCTCAGCCCCAGCATTTT. Encoded protein: CASSYRQGGSQPQHF.

The gene calls are TRBV11-1 and TRBJ2-3; 7 bases map to TRBD1. J gave up 5 bases and V 4 bases, and 12 bases lay outside the gene matches. CDR1 is SGHAT and CDR2 is FQDESV in the germline V gene (reference sequence). The CDR3 extends over 16 amino acids. Here the CDR3 reads CASSSLASRQGDTQYF. In DNA, the CDR3 is TGTGCCAGCAGCTCATTAGCCAGTAGACAGGGAGATACGCAGTATTTT.

This chain links TRBV11-2 with TRBJ2-6, with D perhaps TRBD1 (5 bases). The length of the CDR3 is 17 residues. CDR1 is SGHAT, CDR2 FQNNGV, per germline. V gave up 4 bases and J gave up 0 bases, with 13 bases separating them. Here the CDR3 reads CASSYDSRVSGANVLTF. In nucleotides, the CDR3 is TGTGCCAGCAGCTATGACAGCCGAGTCTCTGGGGCCAACGTCCTGACTTTC.

This clone was counted once. The J gene is TRBJ2-3, the V gene TRBV30; TRBD2 might be the D (6 bases). The germline gives CDR1 GTSNPN, CDR2 SVGIG (reference sequence). The CDR3 is made up of 14 amino acids. The ends were cut back, 2 bases at V and 6 bases at J, with 15 bases in the middle. The CDR3: CAWSLGGGEDTQYF. The CDR3 nucleotides are TGTGCCTGGAGTCTGGGGGGTGGAGAGGATACGCAGTATTTT. Complete variable domain (other parts from reference TRBV30 and TRBJ2-3): SQTIHQWPATLVQPVGSPLSLECTVEGTSNPNLYWYRQAAGRGLQLLFYSVGIGQISSEVPQNLSASRPQDRQFILSSKKLLLSDSGFYLCAWSLGGGEDTQYFGPGTRLTVL.

The chain joins TRBV6-5 to TRBJ1-2, with D unresolved. Trimming removed 6 bases from V and 8 bases from J, with 19 bases in between. Germline V gene data show CDR1 as MNHEY and CDR2 as SVGAGI. The CDR3 has 14 residues. This chain's CDR3 is CASRPALTGKGYTF. CDR3 DNA: TGTGCCAGCAGGCCGGCCTTAACCGGGAAAGGCTACACCTTC.

This chain joins TRBV7-6 and TRBJ2-5; 11 bases fit TRBD1. CDR3 length equals 14 residues. In germline, CDR1 is SGHVS, CDR2 FNYEAQ. With V trimmed by 5 bases and J by 5 bases, 4 bases remained unmatched. In DNA, the CDR3 is TGTGCCAGCAGCCCGGGGACAGGGGGGGAGACCCAGTACTTC. It specifies CASSPGTGGETQYF.

The chain couples TRBV10-3 to TRBJ2-5; TRBD2 matches 8 bases. CDR1 is ENHRY and CDR2 is SYGVKD in the germline V gene. The CDR3 is 13 residues long. V trimming: 10 bases; J trimming: 1 base; junction bases outside the gene matches: 5. CDR3 DNA sequence: TGTGCCACCCGGGAGGGGGGCCAAGAGACCCAGTACTTC. This sequence encodes CATREGGQETQYF.

The chain carries TRBV11-1 and TRBJ2-1; either TRBD1 or TRBD2 may fit D (6 bases each). V lost 0 bases, J lost 3 bases, and 15 bases lay in between. CDR1 SGHAT and CDR2 FQDESV come from the germline V gene (reference sequence). The CDR3 spans 17 residues. CDR3 coding DNA: TGTGCCAGCAGCTTAGCGCTGCCTGGAGGGGGCTACAATGAGCAGTTCTTC. This gives the protein CASSLALPGGGYNEQFF.

The V gene is TRBV6-5, the J gene TRBJ1-1; tentatively, D is TRBD1 (6 bases). Germline-derived CDR1 and CDR2 are MNHEY and SVGAGI. With 6 bases removed from V and 6 bases from J, the gap between germline ends came to 14 bases. There are 13 residues in the CDR3. The DNA of the CDR3 is TGTGCCAGCAGCTCACAGGGTATTTCTGAAGCTTTCTTT. Amino acids: CASSSQGISEAFF.

The chain recombines TRBV27 with TRBJ2-7; no definite D call. V was cut by 7 bases and J by 7 bases, with 20 bases left in between. This CDR3 comprises 14 residues. Germline CDR1 and CDR2: MNHEY and SMNVEV (reference sequence). In DNA form, the CDR3 reads TGTGCCAGCACTCCTACCGACCGGGTGAGGGAGCAGTACTTC. Its protein product is CASTPTDRVREQYF.

This clone showed up just once. The chain carries TRBV28 and TRBJ2-3, with unresolved D. This CDR3 is 15 amino acids long. CDR1 is MDHEN, CDR2 SYDVKM, per germline. V was cut by 7 bases and J by 0 bases, with 14 bases left in between. The DNA for the CDR3 is TGTGCCAGCACCCGCCTGGATTATAGCACAGATACGCAGTATTTT. Translation gives CASTRLDYSTDTQYF. The full variable domain, with the rest looked up from reference TRBV28 and TRBJ2-3, is DVKVTQSSRYLVKRTGEKVFLECVQDMDHENMFWYRQDPGLGLRLIYFSYDVKMKEKGDIPEGYSVSREKKERFSLILESASTNQTSMYLCASTRLDYSTDTQYFGPGTRLTVL.

V gene TRBV5-1 combines with J gene TRBJ1-1; tentatively, D is TRBD1 (6 bases). The germline V gene has CDR1 SGHRS and CDR2 YFSETQ. This CDR3 has 15 amino acids. Trimming removed 4 bases from V and 0 bases from J, with 13 bases in between. As DNA, the CDR3 is TGCGCCAGCAGCCCTGGAGAGGGGGTGAACACTGAAGCTTTCTTT. Its translation is CASSPGEGVNTEAFF.

This clone was found a few times. The chain recombines TRBV2 with TRBJ1-1; D might be TRBD1 (6 bases). The germline V and J ends were trimmed by 5 bases and 11 bases, with 15 bases remaining between them. CDR3 length: 12 residues. CDR1 is SNHLY, CDR2 FYNNEI, per germline. This chain's CDR3 is CASSIGGVSAFF. CDR3 sequence (DNA): TGTGCCAGCAGTATAGGGGGGGTATCGGCTTTCTTT.

The V call is TRBV7-3, the J call TRBJ1-1; tentatively, D is TRBD1 (5 bases). CDR3 length: 17 amino acids. The germline V gene encodes CDR1 SGHTA and CDR2 FQGTGA. Between the trimmed V and J ends, which lost 5 bases and 0 bases, there was a span of 19 bases. The CDR3 DNA reads TGTGCCAGCAGCCAATCCTCTAGGGGCCTAATGAACACTGAAGCTTTCTTT. Encoded protein: CASSQSSRGLMNTEAFF.

The gene calls are TRBV5-6 and TRBJ2-4; TRBD1 matches 9 bases. The CDR3 contains 16 residues. V lost 3 bases and J lost 5; bases outside the gene matches: 9. The germline gives CDR1 SGHDT, CDR2 YYEEEE. This chain's CDR3 is CASSSTLTGGENIQYF. For the CDR3, the DNA is TGTGCCAGCAGCTCCACCTTGACAGGGGGAGAAAACATTCAGTACTTC.

The rearrangement joins TRBV19 to TRBJ2-3; D perhaps matches TRBD1 (6 bases). The V gene's germline CDR1 is LNHDA and CDR2 SQIVND (reference sequence). The V end was cut by 6 bases, the J end by 4 bases, with 11 bases between. The CDR3 totals 13 residues. CDR3 protein: CASSRGLADTQYF. CDR3 nucleotide sequence: TGTGCCAGTAGCAGGGGTTTGGCAGATACGCAGTATTTT.